This T cell receptor beta chain came from a study of Graves' ophthalmopathy and Graves' hyperthyroidism. Study in general: Peripheral blood (taken before any treatment) was collected at initial diagnosis. Study-level points and caveats: Thyroid clonotypes that were expanded above 0.001 frequency mostly also appeared in blood.

This clonotype was seen only a few times. What it recognizes is unknown. This CDR3 has 17 residues. The V and J ends lost 5 bases and 6 bases respectively, with 22 bases between them. The germline V gene has CDR1 SEHNR and CDR2 FQNEAQ (reference sequence). Amplification of the TCR beta CDR3 regions used RNA transcripts (as template). First-round RT-PCR with HTBI primers preceded a second-round multiplex PCR. Each CDR3 protein is one row after TCRdb ran MiXCR on the multiplex PCR reads. The sample contains about 660,000 distinct CDR3 sequences, about 41% of which appear only once. Pregnant or lactating patients and those with other autoimmune diseases or uncontrolled infections were excluded. Clinical symptoms, serum thyroxine, TRAb, thyroid ultrasound and orbital computed tomography were relied on for diagnosis.

Specimen: peripheral blood. This chain uses TRBV7-9 with TRBJ2-2; perhaps D is TRBD1 or TRBD2 (5 bases each). The TCR comes from an adult man with Graves' ophthalmopathy. DNA of the CDR3: TGTGCCAGCAGCCTTAAAAACAGTGGTTTGGGGGCCGGGGAGCTGTTTTTT. This translates into CASSLKNSGLGAGELFF.